These T cell receptor beta chains were read from a single sample in a study of blood T cell repertoires in COVID-19. Data came from immunoSEQ multiplex PCR; TCRdb stores just in-frame clones and leaves some out. The sample lists under 300,000 clones, around 91% occurring once. Sequencing was performed on PBMCs or T cells enriched from blood (not recorded which). The origin of the receptors is a woman aged 18-35 years who had recovered from COVID-19. The CDR3 runs from the conserved cysteine through the conserved F or W.

TRBJ2-5 TRBV27 CASSFQGAQETQYF
TRBJ1-1 TRBV5-5 CASSTGQGDTEAFF
TRBJ2-2 TRBV2 CASGSGTSGGRTGELFF
TRBJ1-2 TRBV6-5 CASGLGKNKNYGYTF
TRBJ2-7 TRBV6-6 CASRQDSISYEQYF
TRBJ1-1 TRBV28 CASSPPLTEAFF
TRBJ1-6 TRBV4-2 CASSQDGGGQGRYNSPLHF
TRBJ2-3 TRBV7-6 CASSLGTGRVDTQYF
TRBJ2-5 TRBV11-2 CASSPQLQGTMETQYF
TRBJ1-1 TRBV5-1 CASSRDRGNTEAFF
TRBJ1-4 TRBV19 CASSIVWDSSNEKLFF
TRBJ1-1 TRBV4-2 CASSQGLRAGVGTEAFF
TRBJ1-1 TRBV5-1 CASSRKGTEAFF
TRBJ1-2 TRBV3-1/TRBV3-2 CASSQAQKQGGHGYTF
TRBJ2-4 TRBV2 CATGRDFQNIQYF
TRBJ2-5 TRBV2 CASSWVGPSGVEETQYF
TRBJ1-1 TRBV7-2 CASSFGTHNPNTEAFF
TRBJ1-1 TRBV5-1 CASSSSGVHTEAFF
TRBJ2-4 TRBV6-5 CASSSQGTGNIQYF
TRBJ1-2 TRBV2 CASSVRNQGGDGYTF
TRBJ1-5 TRBV28 CASSLPGTSGGNQPQHF
TRBJ2-7 TRBV9 CASSVDSLAGVLYEQYF
TRBJ1-1 TRBV4-1 CASSQGPWTEAFF
TRBJ1-6 TRBV5-1 CASSLTGRDSPLHF
TRBJ1-1 TRBV19 CASSPGQEDTEAFF
TRBJ1-4 TRBV5-6 CASSLGAAPNEKLFF
TRBJ1-2 TRBV29-1 CSVVWADYGYTF
TRBJ1-1 TRBV6-6 CATSGGGVEAFF
TRBJ2-7 TRBV19 CATSRDTSYEQYF